This T cell receptor beta chain was sequenced during a study of human T cells and chemical hapten exposure. The table lists this clonotype with many counts. The DNA is left out, because the CDR3 cannot be placed on it with certainty; the CDR3 is given as TCRdb lists it. The time point denotes: pre-sensitization, week 0. Regarding treatment: therapeutic diphenylcyclopropenone sensitization with weekly scalp DPC. Methods used by the authors: Samples had a median of 95,638 TCRs, ranging roughly 23,224 to 690,600. TCRdb passed the RACE reads through MiXCR, listing each CDR3 protein once. The V and J calls and clone size come from TCRdb's table, not from the authors' own analysis. This sample yields about 89,000 distinct CDR3 sequences, of which under 14% are seen a single time; under 3.5% belongs to the top ten. Per the germline V gene, CDR1 is SGHTA and CDR2 is FQGNSA. A total of 14 residues make up the CDR3, ends included.

The receptor was derived from an older woman with alopecia areata. Some clones in this sample may be carry-over from other donors' samples. This sample comprised whole blood, obtained in connection with sensitization to the hapten diphenylcyclopropenone (DPC). This chain joins TRBV7-2 and TRBJ1-4; the DNA was not compared with TRBD1, the D call given in the table. CDR3 residues: CASYRTGRGKNCFF.